The rows below give T cell receptor beta chains drawn from one sample of a study of blood T cell repertoires in COVID-19. The protocol was immunoSEQ multiplex PCR, while the TCRdb copy is restricted to in-frame clones and leaves out a portion. The profile shows about 22,000 clones, less than 95% of them singletons. The sequencing input was peripheral blood. The source is a man between 65 and 85 years old with acute or convalescent COVID-19. CDR3s leave out the opening cysteine and the closing phenylalanine or tryptophan. Rows give clone size only sometimes, using once, few, many, or a class for an expanded clone.

clone_size | j_call | v_call | cdr3_aa
. | TRBJ2-7 | TRBV7-2 | ASSPRAGYEQY
. | TRBJ2-3 | TRBV29-1 | SVSRGAADTQY
. | TRBJ1-5 | TRBV5-5 | ASSSGTGSYQPQH
. | TRBJ1-2 | TRBV5-1 | ASSLEGTEGSYT
. | TRBJ2-5 | TRBV7-9 | ASSLAILAGQETQY
. | TRBJ1-2 | TRBV5-1 | ASSDRGNYGYT
. | TRBJ2-2 | TRBV4-3 | ASSQAESVGELF
. | TRBJ2-7 | TRBV5-1 | ASREVGGGGNEQY
. | TRBJ1-5 | TRBV7-9 | ASSLAGVSQPQH
. | TRBJ2-7 | TRBV10-3 | AIRIMGQGSLEQY
. | TRBJ2-1 | TRBV3-1/TRBV3-2 | ASSQLETSQQF
. | TRBJ1-1 | TRBV5-1 | ASSPGHGGVNTEAF
. | TRBJ2-7 | TRBV18 | ASSPISLGSSSYEQY
. | TRBJ2-1 | TRBV24-1 | ATSGGQASYNEQF
. | TRBJ1-2 | TRBV6-1 | ASSELAQGYGYT
. | TRBJ2-4 | TRBV19 | ASTDSLAKNIQY
few | TRBJ2-1 | TRBV9 | ASSVAGGNEQF
. | TRBJ2-1 | TRBV5-1 | ASSLGGGNPYNEQF
. | TRBJ2-1 | TRBV10-2 | ASSERAGGNEQF
. | TRBJ1-1 | TRBV18 | ASTKGTDNTEAF
. | TRBJ2-7 | TRBV7-9 | ASSLGGDSYEQY
. | TRBJ1-6 | TRBV20-1 | SARDRDRVH
. | TRBJ2-1 | TRBV7-9 | ASSLGGGEQF
. | TRBJ1-1 | TRBV29-1 | SVEDRFRGTEAF
. | TRBJ2-7 | TRBV19 | ASSLGWTGGDIGEQY